A few counts support the clone carrying this T cell receptor (beta chain). Its antigen is as yet unknown. This entry comes from a study of cytomegalovirus exposure and HLA in healthy donors. Study-wide points: There were some V segments, including TRBV6-2 and TRBV6-3, excluded as indistinguishable. Reports showed the classifier diagnosing cytomegalovirus status with high specificity and sensitivity. Earlier analysis yielded a pattern in which most TCR beta V segments were productive about 87% or about 30% of the time.

The germline V gene encodes CDR1 SGHAT and CDR2 FQNNGV. The trim removed 5 bases at V and 4 bases at J, leaving 7 bases unmatched. CDR3 length: 16 residues. The PCR made use of 60 Vbeta and 13 Jbeta primers. Generated by immunoSEQ multiplex PCR, the TCRdb table keeps only in-frame clones and is missing some. The data contain 130,000 to 150,000 clones, roughly 76% of them singletons. The receptor was derived from a woman aged 25 to 39 in good health and CMV-seronegative. The chain couples TRBV11-2 to TRBJ2-1, with 11 nucleotides matching TRBD2. The sample comprised PBMCs. The CDR3 nucleotides are TGTGCCAGCAGCCGAACGGGACTAGCGGCTTACAATGAGCAGTTCTTC. As protein: CASSRTGLAAYNEQFF.